The rows below give T cell receptor beta chains drawn from one sample of a study of T cells after yellow fever vaccination. TCRdb recomputed calls from the 5' RACE reads with MiXCR, one row per CDR3 protein. The sample lists 300,000 or so distinct CDR3 sequences; approximately 8% were seen once. The sequencing here drew on PBMCs, taken roughly 46 days after the first yellow fever vaccination. These receptors all stem from a man in his late teens or twenties who received the YFV17D yellow fever vaccine. Each CDR3 is given with its conserved first and last residue.

TRBJ1-2,TRBV10-3,CAISESPDSNYGYTF
TRBJ1-1,TRBV12-3/TRBV12-4,CASSPGGSAEAFF
TRBJ2-2,TRBV9,CASSERRRGVTGELFF
TRBJ2-5,TRBV9,CASSPGGANVETQYF
TRBJ2-7,TRBV27,CASSPSPGPEQYF
TRBJ2-5,TRBV11-1,CASSSGTVLQETQYF
TRBJ1-1,TRBV24-1,CATSGSQGGDTEAFF
TRBJ1-5,TRBV20-1,CSATSNSNQPQHF
TRBJ2-2,TRBV12-3/TRBV12-4,CASSWTGGRSGELFF
TRBJ1-2,TRBV5-1,CASSLEGQDFYGYTF
TRBJ1-1,TRBV9,CASSVGVGAGNTEAFF
TRBJ1-6,TRBV7-8,CASSGFDRGNSPLHF
TRBJ1-2,TRBV2,CASSPALRQGINYGYTF
TRBJ1-5,TRBV29-1,CSVEDREEQPQHF
TRBJ1-4,TRBV5-1,CASSPGAAGDLELFF
TRBJ1-1,TRBV19,CASSIRRAKTEAFF
TRBJ2-3,TRBV7-6,CASSLPGGQRTDTQYF
TRBJ1-4,TRBV7-6,CASSSWRGRSDSELFF
TRBJ1-4,TRBV5-1,CASNLNPRGQGNEKLFF
TRBJ2-1,TRBV19,CASSPRRGVINEQFF
TRBJ1-2,TRBV12-3/TRBV12-4,CASSLPTGTDNYGYTF
TRBJ2-3,TRBV9,CASNYAGSTDTQYF
TRBJ1-1,TRBV6-6,CAIGDNTEAFF
TRBJ2-1,TRBV30,CAWSGAGQPRNEQFF
TRBJ2-7,TRBV7-9,CASSLAGGADYEQYF
TRBJ2-3,TRBV5-6,CASSLVLGAGTDTQYF